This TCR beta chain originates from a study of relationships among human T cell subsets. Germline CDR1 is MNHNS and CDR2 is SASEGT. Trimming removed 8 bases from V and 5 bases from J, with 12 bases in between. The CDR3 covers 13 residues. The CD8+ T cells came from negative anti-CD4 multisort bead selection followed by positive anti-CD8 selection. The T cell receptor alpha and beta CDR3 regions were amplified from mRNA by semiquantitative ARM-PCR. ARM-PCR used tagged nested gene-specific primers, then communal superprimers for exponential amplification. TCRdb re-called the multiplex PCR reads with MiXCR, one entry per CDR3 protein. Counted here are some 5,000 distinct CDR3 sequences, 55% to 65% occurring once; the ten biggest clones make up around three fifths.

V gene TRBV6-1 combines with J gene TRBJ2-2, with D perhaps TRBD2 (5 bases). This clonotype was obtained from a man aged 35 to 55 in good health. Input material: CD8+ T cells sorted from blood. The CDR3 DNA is TGTGCCAGCGGCGGACTCTCAACCGGGGAGCTGTTTTTT. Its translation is CASGGLSTGELFF.